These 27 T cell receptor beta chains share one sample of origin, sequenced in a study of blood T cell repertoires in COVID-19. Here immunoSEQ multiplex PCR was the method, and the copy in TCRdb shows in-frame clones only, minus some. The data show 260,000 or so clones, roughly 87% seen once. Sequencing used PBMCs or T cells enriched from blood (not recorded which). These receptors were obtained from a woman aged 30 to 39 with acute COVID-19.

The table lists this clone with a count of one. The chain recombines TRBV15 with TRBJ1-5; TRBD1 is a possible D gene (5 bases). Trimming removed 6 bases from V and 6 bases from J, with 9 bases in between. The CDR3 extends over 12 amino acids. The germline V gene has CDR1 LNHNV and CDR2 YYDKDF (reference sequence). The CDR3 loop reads CATRQGFQPQHF. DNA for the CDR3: TGTGCCACCAGGCAGGGTTTTCAGCCCCAGCATTTT. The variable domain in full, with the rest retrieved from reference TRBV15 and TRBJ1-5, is DAMVIQNPRYQVTQFGKPVTLSCSQTLNHNVMYWYQQKSSQAPKLLFHYYDKDFNNEADTPDNFQSRRPNTSFCFLDIRSPGLGDTAMYLCATRQGFQPQHFGDGTRLSIL.

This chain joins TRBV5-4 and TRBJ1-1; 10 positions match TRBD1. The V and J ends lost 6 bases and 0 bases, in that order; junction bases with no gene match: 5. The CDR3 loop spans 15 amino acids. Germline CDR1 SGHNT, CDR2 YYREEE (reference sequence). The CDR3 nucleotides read TGTGCCAGCACCGTGGACAGGGGGATGAACACTGAAGCTTTCTTT. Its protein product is CASTVDRGMNTEAFF.

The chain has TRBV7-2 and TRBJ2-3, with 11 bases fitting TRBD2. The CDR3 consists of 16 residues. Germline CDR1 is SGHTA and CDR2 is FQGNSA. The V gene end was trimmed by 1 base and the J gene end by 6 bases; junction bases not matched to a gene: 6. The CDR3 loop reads CASSLEGSGGADTQYF. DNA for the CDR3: TGTGCCAGCAGCTTAGAAGGTAGCGGGGGGGCGGATACGCAGTATTTT. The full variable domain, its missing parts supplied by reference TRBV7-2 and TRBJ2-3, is GAGVSQSPSNKVTEKGKDVELRCDPISGHTALYWYRQSLGQGLEFLIYFQGNSAPDKSGLPSDRFSAERTGGSVSTLTIQRTQQEDSAVYLCASSLEGSGGADTQYFGPGTRLTVL.

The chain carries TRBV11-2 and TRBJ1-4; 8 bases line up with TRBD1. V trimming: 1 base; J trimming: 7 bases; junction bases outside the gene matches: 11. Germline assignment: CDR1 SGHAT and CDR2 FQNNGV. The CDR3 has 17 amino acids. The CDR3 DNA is TGTGCCAGCAGCTTAGTTTGGGGGAACAGGGGGATTGAAAAACTGTTTTTT. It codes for CASSLVWGNRGIEKLFF.

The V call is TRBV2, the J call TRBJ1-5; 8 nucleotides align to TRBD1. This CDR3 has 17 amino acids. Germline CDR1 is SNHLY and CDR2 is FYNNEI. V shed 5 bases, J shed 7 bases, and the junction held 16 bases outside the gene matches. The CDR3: CASSSSGGWTGLQPQHF. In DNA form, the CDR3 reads TGTGCCAGCAGTTCCTCTGGAGGGTGGACAGGGCTCCAGCCCCAGCATTTT.

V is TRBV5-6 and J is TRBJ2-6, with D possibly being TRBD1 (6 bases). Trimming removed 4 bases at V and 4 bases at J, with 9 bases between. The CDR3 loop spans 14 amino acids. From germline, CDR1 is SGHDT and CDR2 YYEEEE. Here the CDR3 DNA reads TGTGCCAGCAGCCCCGGACAGGGGGCCAACGTCCTGACTTTC. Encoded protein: CASSPGQGANVLTF.

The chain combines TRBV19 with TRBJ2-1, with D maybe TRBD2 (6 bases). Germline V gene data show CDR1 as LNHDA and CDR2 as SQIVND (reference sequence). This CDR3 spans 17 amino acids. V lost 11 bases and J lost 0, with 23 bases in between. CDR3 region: CAANTGTPEYSYNEQFF. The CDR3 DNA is TGTGCCGCAAACACCGGGACTCCTGAATACTCCTACAATGAGCAGTTCTTC.

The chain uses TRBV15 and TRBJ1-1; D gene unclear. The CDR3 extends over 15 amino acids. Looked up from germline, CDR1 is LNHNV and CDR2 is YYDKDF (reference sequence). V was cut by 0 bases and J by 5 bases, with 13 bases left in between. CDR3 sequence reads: CATSRDTSRGTEAFF. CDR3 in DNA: TGTGCCACCAGCAGAGATACGAGTCGAGGGACTGAAGCTTTCTTT.

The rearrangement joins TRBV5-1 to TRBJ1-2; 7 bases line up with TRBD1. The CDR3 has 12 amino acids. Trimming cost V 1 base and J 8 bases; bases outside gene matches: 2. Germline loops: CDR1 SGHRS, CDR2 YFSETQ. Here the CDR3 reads CASSLQGEGYTF. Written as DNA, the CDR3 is TGCGCCAGCAGCTTGCAGGGGGAGGGCTACACCTTC.

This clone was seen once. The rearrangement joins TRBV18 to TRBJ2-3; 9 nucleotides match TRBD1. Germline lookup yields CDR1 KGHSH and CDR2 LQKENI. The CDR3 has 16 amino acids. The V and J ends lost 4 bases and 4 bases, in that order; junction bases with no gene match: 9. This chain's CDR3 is CASSLSTGGRADTQYF. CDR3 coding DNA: TGTGCCAGCTCACTTTCGACAGGGGGTCGGGCAGATACGCAGTATTTT.

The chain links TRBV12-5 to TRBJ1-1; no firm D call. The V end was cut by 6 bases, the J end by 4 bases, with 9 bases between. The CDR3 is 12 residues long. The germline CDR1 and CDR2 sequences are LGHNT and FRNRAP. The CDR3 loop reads CASGPRATEAFF. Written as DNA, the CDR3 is TGTGCTAGTGGCCCGAGGGCCACTGAAGCTTTCTTT.

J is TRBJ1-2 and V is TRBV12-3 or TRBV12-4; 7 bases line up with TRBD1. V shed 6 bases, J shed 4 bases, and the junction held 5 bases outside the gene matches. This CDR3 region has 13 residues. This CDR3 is CASRGGGGYGYTF. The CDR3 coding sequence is TGTGCCAGCAGAGGGGGCGGAGGCTATGGCTACACCTTC.

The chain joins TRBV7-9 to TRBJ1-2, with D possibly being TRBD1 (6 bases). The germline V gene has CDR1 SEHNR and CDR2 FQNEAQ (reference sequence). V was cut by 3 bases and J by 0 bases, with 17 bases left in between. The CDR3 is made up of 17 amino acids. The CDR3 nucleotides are TGTGCCAGCAGCTTCTCGGGACACAAGCCGCCTAACTATGGCTACACCTTC. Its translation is CASSFSGHKPPNYGYTF.

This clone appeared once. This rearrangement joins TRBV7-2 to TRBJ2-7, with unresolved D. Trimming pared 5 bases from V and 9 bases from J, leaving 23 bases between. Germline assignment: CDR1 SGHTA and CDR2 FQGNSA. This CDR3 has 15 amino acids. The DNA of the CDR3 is TGTGCCAGCAGCCGGAATCAAATTTACAGCAACCGGCAGTACTTC. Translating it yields CASSRNQIYSNRQYF.

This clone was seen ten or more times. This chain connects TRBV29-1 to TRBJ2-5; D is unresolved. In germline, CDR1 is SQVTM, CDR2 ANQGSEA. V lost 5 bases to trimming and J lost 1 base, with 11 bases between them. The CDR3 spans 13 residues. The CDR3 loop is CSVSHGGQETQYF. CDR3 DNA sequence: TGCAGCGTTTCCCACGGCGGCCAAGAGACCCAGTACTTC.

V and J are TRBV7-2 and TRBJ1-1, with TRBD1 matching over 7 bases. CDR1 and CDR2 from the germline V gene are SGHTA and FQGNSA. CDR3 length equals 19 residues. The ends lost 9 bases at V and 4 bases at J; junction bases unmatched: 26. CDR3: CASSPDGRRSTGLATEAFF. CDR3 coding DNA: TGTGCCAGTAGCCCCGATGGCCGGAGATCGACAGGGCTGGCCACTGAAGCTTTCTTT.

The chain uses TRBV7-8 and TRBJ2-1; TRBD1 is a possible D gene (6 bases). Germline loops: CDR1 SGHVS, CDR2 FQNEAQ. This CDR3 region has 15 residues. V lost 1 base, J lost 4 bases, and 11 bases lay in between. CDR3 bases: TGTGCCAGCAGCTTAGGACAGGAGGTATACAATGAGCAGTTCTTC. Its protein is CASSLGQEVYNEQFF.

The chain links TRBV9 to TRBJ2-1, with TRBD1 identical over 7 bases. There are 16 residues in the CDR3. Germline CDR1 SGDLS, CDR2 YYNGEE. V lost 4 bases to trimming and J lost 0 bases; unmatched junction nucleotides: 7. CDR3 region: CASSYNRDSSYNEQFF. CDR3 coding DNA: TGTGCCAGCAGCTATAACCGGGACAGCTCCTACAATGAGCAGTTCTTC.

CDR3 sequence: CASSLRPGALSGNTIYF. CDR3 in DNA: TGTGCCAGCAGTCTTAGGCCAGGGGCTCTCTCTGGAAACACCATATATTTT. The rearrangement joins TRBV7-9 to TRBJ1-3; a weak D match, TRBD1 (6 bases). CDR1 is SEHNR and CDR2 is FQNEAQ in the germline V gene (reference sequence). V gave up 6 bases and J gave up 0 bases, with 18 bases separating them. The CDR3 is 17 residues long.

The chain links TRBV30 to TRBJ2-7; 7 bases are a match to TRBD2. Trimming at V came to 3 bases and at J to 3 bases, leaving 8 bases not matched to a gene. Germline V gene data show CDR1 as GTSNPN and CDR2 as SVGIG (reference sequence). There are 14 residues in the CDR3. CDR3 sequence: CAWSVGGLDYEQYF. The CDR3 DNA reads TGTGCCTGGAGCGTAGGAGGACTAGACTACGAGCAGTACTTC.

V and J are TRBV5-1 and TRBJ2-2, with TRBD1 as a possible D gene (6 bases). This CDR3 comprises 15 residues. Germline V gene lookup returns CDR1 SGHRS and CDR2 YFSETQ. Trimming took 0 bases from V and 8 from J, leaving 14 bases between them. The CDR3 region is CASSLGQESTGELFF. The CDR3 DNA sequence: TGCGCCAGCAGCTTGGGACAGGAATCAACTGGGGAGCTGTTTTTT.

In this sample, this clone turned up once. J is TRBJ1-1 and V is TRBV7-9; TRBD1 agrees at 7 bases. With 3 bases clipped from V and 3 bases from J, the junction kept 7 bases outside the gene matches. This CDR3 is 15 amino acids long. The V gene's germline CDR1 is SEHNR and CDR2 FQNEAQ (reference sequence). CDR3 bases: TGTGCCAGCAGCTTGACAGGGCCCGGTGACACTGAAGCTTTCTTT. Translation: CASSLTGPGDTEAFF.

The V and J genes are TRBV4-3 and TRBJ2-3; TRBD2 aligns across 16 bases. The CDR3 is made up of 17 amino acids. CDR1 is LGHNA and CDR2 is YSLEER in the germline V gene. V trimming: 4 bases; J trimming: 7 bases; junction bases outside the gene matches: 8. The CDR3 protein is CASSLSGTSGGAYTQYF. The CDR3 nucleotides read TGCGCCAGCAGCCTTTCCGGGACTAGCGGGGGGGCGTATACGCAGTATTTT.

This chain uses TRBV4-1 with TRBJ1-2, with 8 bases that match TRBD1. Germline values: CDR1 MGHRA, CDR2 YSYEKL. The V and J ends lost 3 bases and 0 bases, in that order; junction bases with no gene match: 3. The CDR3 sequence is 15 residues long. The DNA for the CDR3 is TGCGCCAGCAGCCAGCGGACAGGGTCTAACTATGGCTACACCTTC. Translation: CASSQRTGSNYGYTF.

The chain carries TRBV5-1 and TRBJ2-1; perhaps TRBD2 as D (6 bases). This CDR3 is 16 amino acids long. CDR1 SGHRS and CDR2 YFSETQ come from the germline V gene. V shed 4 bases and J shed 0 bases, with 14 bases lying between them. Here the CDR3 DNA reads TGCGCCAGCAGCCCGGGACGGGAGCGCTCCTACAATGAGCAGTTCTTC. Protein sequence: CASSPGRERSYNEQFF.

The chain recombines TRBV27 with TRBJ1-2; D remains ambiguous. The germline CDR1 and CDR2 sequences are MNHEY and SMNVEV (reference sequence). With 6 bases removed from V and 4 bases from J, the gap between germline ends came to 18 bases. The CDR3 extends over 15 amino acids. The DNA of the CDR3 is TGTGCCAGCAGGCCGGGGAGGGAGGGAAGCTATGGCTACACCTTC. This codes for CASRPGREGSYGYTF.

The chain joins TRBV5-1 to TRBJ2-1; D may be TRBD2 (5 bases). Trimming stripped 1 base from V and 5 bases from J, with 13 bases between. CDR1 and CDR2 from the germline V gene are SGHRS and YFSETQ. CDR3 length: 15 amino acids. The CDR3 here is CASSLQPELDNEQFF. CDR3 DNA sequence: TGCGCCAGCAGCTTGCAGCCGGAACTAGACAATGAGCAGTTCTTC.